A selection of T cell receptor beta chains follows, all from one sample in a study of blood T cells in healthy people across ages. TCRdb independently ran MiXCR on the 5' RACE reads; one entry per CDR3 protein. The sample records approximately 880,000 distinct CDR3 sequences, about 48% being singletons. Sequences were obtained from blood. These receptors were obtained from a man aged 25 to 45 in good health. Both conserved end residues are part of each CDR3. Each record gives: J gene, clone size, D gene, V gene, CDR3 length, CDR3 DNA, CDR3 protein. D genes are given only for firm matches. Size tells how often a clone was seen (once, few, many) or the class of an expanded clone, and some rows leave it out.

TRBJ2-7	few	TRBD1	TRBV7-2	15	TGTGCCAGCAGCGAGGGACAGGGGATCTCCTACGAGCAGTACTTC	CASSEGQGISYEQYF
TRBJ2-3	.	.	TRBV27	16	TGTGCCAGCAGTCCCGGGGAGGGGGGAAGCACAGATACGCAGTATTTT	CASSPGEGGSTDTQYF
TRBJ2-1	.	.	TRBV20-1	15	TGCAGTGCTAGATCCGGACAGAGGATCTACAATGAGCAGTTCTTC	CSARSGQRIYNEQFF
TRBJ2-7	.	.	TRBV29-1	14	TGCAGCGTTGGACAGAGTGGAGGAGACTACGAGCAGTACTTC	CSVGQSGGDYEQYF
TRBJ2-7	few	.	TRBV7-2	11	TGTGCCAGCAGCTCAAGGGCCGAGCAGTACTTC	CASSSRAEQYF
TRBJ1-2	.	.	TRBV2	13	TGTGCCAGCAGTGTGGGGGCGTATTATGGCTACACCTTC	CASSVGAYYGYTF
TRBJ2-1	.	.	TRBV27	18	TGTGCCAGCAGTCCCTTCGTAATGGGCAGGGAAATGGGCAATGAGCAGTTCTTC	CASSPFVMGREMGNEQFF
TRBJ1-6	many	TRBD1	TRBV2	14	TGTGCCAGCAGCCAGACAGGGAGTGGCTCACCCCTCCACTTT	CASSQTGSGSPLHF
TRBJ2-3	.	.	TRBV5-1	13	TGCGCCAGCAGCGAGACAGATGCAGATACGCAGTATTTT	CASSETDADTQYF
TRBJ2-7	.	TRBD1	TRBV7-9	13	TGTGCCAGCAGTCCCGGACAGGGGAGTGAGCAGTACTTC	CASSPGQGSEQYF